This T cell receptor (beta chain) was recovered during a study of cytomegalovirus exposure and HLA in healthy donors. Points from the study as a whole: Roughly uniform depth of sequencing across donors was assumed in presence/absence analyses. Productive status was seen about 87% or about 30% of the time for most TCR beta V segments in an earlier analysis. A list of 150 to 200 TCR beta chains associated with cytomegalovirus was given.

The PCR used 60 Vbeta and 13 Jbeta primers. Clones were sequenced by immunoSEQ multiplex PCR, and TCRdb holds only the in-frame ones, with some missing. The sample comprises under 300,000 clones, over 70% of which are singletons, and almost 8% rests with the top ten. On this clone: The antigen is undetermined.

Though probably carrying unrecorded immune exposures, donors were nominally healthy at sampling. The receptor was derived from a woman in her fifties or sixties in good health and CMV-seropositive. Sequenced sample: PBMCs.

The CDR3 region has the DNA TGTGCCAGCAGTTACTCGCCCGGGACACCCTTCTACGAGCAGTACTTC. Protein product: CASSYSPGTPFYEQYF. The chain carries TRBV6-6 and TRBJ2-7; D is possibly TRBD1 (6 bases). Per the germline V gene, CDR1 is MNHNY and CDR2 is SVGAGI (reference sequence). This CDR3 has 16 amino acids. V was pared by 0 bases and J by 3 bases, with 15 bases between.